A selection of T cell receptor beta chains follows, all from one sample in a study of blood T cell repertoires in COVID-19. Clones were sequenced by immunoSEQ multiplex PCR, and TCRdb holds only the in-frame ones, with some missing. The repertoire holds approximately 350,000 clones, roughly 90% seen once, with approximately 7.4% in the top ten. Material: peripheral blood. The receptors stem from a woman between 70 and 85 years old with COVID-19, enrolled during active disease. CDR3s include the opening cysteine and the closing phenylalanine or tryptophan. The D gene is left open where the match is weak. Rows may omit the clone size; those that give it use once, few, many or a size class.

TRBV4-1	.	TRBJ2-7	.	CASSQDLPGEQYF	TGCGCCAGCAGCCAAGATCTTCCGGGGGAGCAGTACTTC
TRBV7-8	.	TRBJ1-5	.	CASSLVAQSNQPQHF	TGTGCCAGCAGCTTAGTGGCTCAAAGCAATCAGCCCCAGCATTTT
TRBV4-3	TRBD1	TRBJ1-4	.	CASSLETGVNEKLFF	TGCGCCAGCAGCCTGGAGACAGGGGTTAATGAAAAACTGTTTTTT
TRBV5-1	TRBD1	TRBJ2-2	.	CASSLWTGGDLAGELFF	TGCGCCAGCAGCTTGTGGACAGGGGGCGACCTTGCCGGGGAGCTGTTTTTT
TRBV18	TRBD1	TRBJ1-1	once	CASSPGTGGFEAFF	TGTGCCAGCTCACCAGGGACAGGGGGCTTTGAAGCTTTCTTT
TRBV30	.	TRBJ2-7	.	CAWKVPSIGVQYF	TGTGCCTGGAAAGTCCCAAGTATCGGGGTGCAGTACTTC
TRBV4-1	TRBD1	TRBJ1-5	.	CASSLNTGVGQPQHF	TGCGCCAGCAGCCTCAATACAGGGGTAGGACAGCCCCAGCATTTT
TRBV6-1	TRBD1	TRBJ1-6	.	CASSDPGTGSSPLHF	TGTGCCAGCAGTGACCCCGGGACAGGGTCTTCACCCCTCCACTTT
TRBV29-1	TRBD1	TRBJ2-7	.	CSVGLDRVRGHEQYF	TGCAGCGTTGGTCTAGACAGGGTCAGAGGCCACGAGCAGTACTTC
TRBV12-3/TRBV12-4	TRBD1	TRBJ1-2	once	CASRQGGGGYTF	TGTGCCAGCAGGCAGGGGGGTGGTGGCTACACCTTC
TRBV11-3	TRBD2	TRBJ2-7	.	CASSPGGSSLYEQYF	TGTGCCAGCAGCCCCGGGGGGAGTAGTCTCTACGAGCAGTACTTC
TRBV18	.	TRBJ1-4	.	CASSQPQGQREKLFF	TGTGCCAGCTCACAACCGCAGGGGCAGAGGGAAAAACTGTTTTTT
TRBV7-9	.	TRBJ2-3	once	CASSLRGALTDTQYF	TGTGCCAGCTCCCTCCGGGGGGCCTTGACAGATACGCAGTATTTT
TRBV6-1	.	TRBJ1-3	.	CASSEWADSGNTIYF	TGTGCCAGCAGTGAATGGGCAGATTCTGGAAACACCATATATTTT
TRBV7-3	.	TRBJ2-2	.	CASSLGAGELFF	TGTGCCAGCAGTTTGGGCGCCGGGGAGCTGTTTTTT
TRBV2	.	TRBJ1-1	.	CASSEGRRGTPITEAFF	TGTGCCAGCAGTGAGGGGAGAAGGGGGACACCGATCACTGAAGCTTTCTTT
TRBV6-2/TRBV6-3	TRBD1	TRBJ1-1	.	CASSYDRQGVLNTEAFF	TGTGCCAGCAGTTATGATAGACAGGGGGTCTTGAACACTGAAGCTTTCTTT
TRBV2	TRBD1	TRBJ1-1	.	CASSDRGPEAFF	TGTGCCAGCAGTGACAGGGGGCCTGAAGCTTTCTTT
TRBV27	TRBD2	TRBJ2-3	.	CASSLPRRGGSMNTQYF	TGTGCCAGCAGTTTACCAAGGCGGGGGGGTTCAATGAATACGCAGTATTTT
TRBV18	.	TRBJ1-2	.	CATSRDIRGYTF	TGTGCCACCTCACGGGACATTCGGGGCTACACCTTC
TRBV2	TRBD2	TRBJ2-7	.	CASQGVAGVISYEQYF	TGTGCCAGCCAGGGGGTAGCGGGGGTGATCTCCTACGAGCAGTACTTC
TRBV11-2	.	TRBJ1-6	.	CASSFSRGSTSPLHF	TGTGCCAGCAGCTTCTCGAGGGGGTCGACTTCACCCCTCCACTTT
TRBV27	.	TRBJ1-4	.	CASSRDWENEKLFF	TGTGCCAGCAGTCGAGACTGGGAGAATGAAAAACTGTTTTTT
TRBV5-4	TRBD1	TRBJ1-2	.	CASSVGSTGANYGYTF	TGTGCCAGCAGCGTTGGGAGCACAGGGGCTAACTATGGCTACACCTTC
TRBV30	.	TRBJ2-3	.	CAWSRRDATDTQYF	TGTGCCTGGAGTAGGAGGGACGCCACAGATACGCAGTATTTT
TRBV27	TRBD1	TRBJ1-2	.	CASSPRTGGSANYGYTF	TGTGCCAGCAGTCCTCGGACAGGGGGTTCAGCTAACTATGGCTACACCTTC
TRBV24-1	TRBD1	TRBJ2-1	.	CATSDFSGQGGNEQFF	TGTGCCACCAGTGATTTTTCCGGACAGGGTGGCAATGAGCAGTTCTTC
TRBV6-2/TRBV6-3	TRBD2	TRBJ2-2	few	CASSYSREGMNTGELFF	TGTGCCAGCAGTTACTCGAGGGAGGGGATGAACACCGGGGAGCTGTTTTTT
TRBV7-2	.	TRBJ2-5	few	CASSASRQAETQYF	TGTGCCAGCAGCGCCTCGAGACAAGCAGAGACCCAGTACTTC
TRBV4-1	.	TRBJ1-2	.	CASSAYNYGYTF	TGCGCCAGCAGCGCCTATAACTATGGCTACACCTTC
TRBV7-2	.	TRBJ1-6	.	CASSLDGGNSPLHF	TGTGCCAGCAGCTTAGATGGGGGGAATTCACCCCTCCACTTT
TRBV5-6	.	TRBJ2-7	once	CASSDGPGGTYEQYF	TGTGCCAGCAGCGACGGGCCCGGCGGGACCTACGAGCAGTACTTC
TRBV9	.	TRBJ2-2	.	CASSATRGELNTGELFF	TGTGCCAGCAGCGCCACACGGGGAGAACTAAACACCGGGGAGCTGTTTTTT
TRBV9	TRBD1	TRBJ2-6	once	CASSVPSGQSPSGANVLTF	TGTGCCAGCAGCGTACCCTCGGGACAGTCCCCCTCTGGGGCCAACGTCCTGACTTTC
TRBV7-2	.	TRBJ2-3	.	CASSPAALDTQYF	TGTGCCAGCAGCCCGGCGGCCTTGGATACGCAGTATTTT
TRBV27	.	TRBJ1-6	.	CASSLSDPGSPLHF	TGTGCCAGCAGTTTATCTGATCCCGGGTCACCCCTCCACTTT
TRBV5-6	TRBD2	TRBJ2-7	.	CASSRLAGSSSYEQYF	TGTGCCAGCAGCAGGCTAGCGGGCTCTAGCTCCTACGAGCAGTACTTC
TRBV7-2	.	TRBJ2-7	.	CASSLINRDLYEQYF	TGTGCCAGCAGCCTGATAAACAGGGACCTATACGAGCAGTACTTC
TRBV19	.	TRBJ1-6	.	CASSNGNSPLHF	TGTGCCAGTAGTAACGGTAATTCACCCCTCCACTTT
TRBV9	.	TRBJ1-5	.	CASSVGQGNQPQHF	TGTGCCAGCAGCGTAGGCCAGGGCAATCAGCCCCAGCATTTT
TRBV18	TRBD2	TRBJ2-7	.	CASSPGPGLAGLYEQYF	TGTGCCAGCTCACCTGGCCCGGGACTAGCGGGGCTCTACGAGCAGTACTTC